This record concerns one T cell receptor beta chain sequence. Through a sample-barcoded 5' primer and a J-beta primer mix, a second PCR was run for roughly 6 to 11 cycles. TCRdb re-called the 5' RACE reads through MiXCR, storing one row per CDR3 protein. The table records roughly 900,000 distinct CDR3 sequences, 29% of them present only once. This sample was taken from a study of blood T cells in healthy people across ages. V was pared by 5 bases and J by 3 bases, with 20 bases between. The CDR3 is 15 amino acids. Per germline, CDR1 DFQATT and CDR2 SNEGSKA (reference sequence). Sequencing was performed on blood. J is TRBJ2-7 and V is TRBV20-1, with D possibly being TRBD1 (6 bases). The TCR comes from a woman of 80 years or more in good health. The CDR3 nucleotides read TGCAGTGCTTGCAAACAGGGCTCTCCGCTCTACGAGCAGTACTTC. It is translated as CSACKQGSPLYEQYF.